One and the same sample provided the 28 T cell receptor beta chains below, sequenced in a study of blood T cell repertoires in COVID-19. Data came from immunoSEQ multiplex PCR; TCRdb stores just in-frame clones and leaves some out. The data contain about 160,000 clones, roughly 90% of them seen just once; the ten biggest clones take up roughly a sixth. The sequenced sample was peripheral blood. The source is a man aged 55 to 70 with active or convalescent COVID-19.

This sequence joins TRBV6-6 and TRBJ1-5, with TRBD1 matching 10 bases. The junction had 5 bases not matched to a gene; V was cut back by 6 bases and J by 6 bases. Germline V gene lookup returns CDR1 MNHNY and CDR2 SVGAGI (reference sequence). The CDR3 runs to 14 residues. As DNA, the CDR3 is TGTGCCAGCAGGTTCGGACAGGGGGGTCAGCCCCAGCATTTT. Its translation: CASRFGQGGQPQHF.

This chain uses TRBV2 with TRBJ1-6, with 7 bases that match TRBD1. The CDR3 sequence is 15 residues long. The trim removed 6 bases at V and 9 bases at J, leaving 11 bases unmatched. CDR1 SNHLY and CDR2 FYNNEI come from the germline V gene. The CDR3 loop is CASRNNAGGGSPLHF. The CDR3 DNA reads TGTGCCAGCAGAAACAACGCAGGGGGTGGTTCACCCCTCCACTTT.

The chain has TRBV10-3 and TRBJ1-2; TRBD1 might be the D (5 bases). This CDR3 region has 15 residues. Germline V lookup: CDR1 ENHRY, CDR2 SYGVKD. Between the trimmed V and J ends, which lost 6 bases and 7 bases, there was a span of 21 bases. CDR3 sequence (DNA): TGTGCCATCAGCGAGAACGAAGGGGCTGTCGGTGGCTACACCTTC. Its protein is CAISENEGAVGGYTF.

V gene TRBV6-5 combines with J gene TRBJ1-1; perhaps TRBD1 as D (5 bases). This CDR3 has 13 residues. V gave up 5 bases and J gave up 3 bases, with 10 bases separating them. Germline V gives CDR1 MNHEY, CDR2 SVGAGI. The chain's CDR3 is CASSQGFDTEAFF. The CDR3 DNA reads as TGTGCCAGCAGTCAGGGATTCGACACTGAAGCTTTCTTT.

A single count supports this clone. The chain uses TRBV23-1 and TRBJ1-5; 7 bases line up with TRBD1. TRBV23-1 is given ORF status, its function remaining uncertain. The CDR3 totals 15 residues. V gave up 3 bases and J gave up 6 bases; unmatched junction bases: 8. The CDR3 loop reads CASSQSDREIQPQHF. For the CDR3, the DNA is TGCGCCAGCAGTCAGTCTGACAGGGAGATTCAGCCCCAGCATTTT.

This clone was recorded only once. The rearrangement uses TRBV19 and TRBJ1-2; TRBD1 matches 9 bases. Germline lookup yields CDR1 LNHDA and CDR2 SQIVND (reference sequence). V shed 3 bases, J shed 4 bases, and the junction held 6 bases outside the gene matches. CDR3 length: 15 amino acids. The CDR3 DNA sequence: TGTGCCAGTAGTATCGACAGGGGGTCTGGCTATGGCTACACCTTC. Protein: CASSIDRGSGYGYTF.

This rearrangement joins TRBV7-7 to TRBJ2-1, with 14 positions matching TRBD2. Germline V gene lookup returns CDR1 SSHAT and CDR2 FNYEAQ (reference sequence). Trimming cost V 3 bases and J 6 bases; bases outside gene matches: 1. The CDR3 spans 15 residues. The CDR3 DNA follows: TGTGCCAGCAGCTTTGGGACTAGCGGGAGCAATGAGCAGTTCTTC. Its protein product is CASSFGTSGSNEQFF.

This clone has just one count. The chain employs TRBV29-1 and TRBJ1-1; no firm D call. V lost 7 bases and J 1 base, leaving 13 bases between the germline ends. Germline CDR1 and CDR2: SQVTM and ANQGSEA. The CDR3 loop spans 13 amino acids. In DNA form, the CDR3 reads TGCAGCGGTGCTATGCAGGAGAACACTGAAGCTTTCTTT. Translated, it gives CSGAMQENTEAFF.

V is TRBV12-3 or TRBV12-4 and J is TRBJ1-2; D perhaps matches TRBD1 (6 bases). This CDR3 has 13 residues. The ends were cut back, 7 bases at V and 4 bases at J, with 13 bases in the middle. This CDR3 reads CASNLQGGYGYTF. For the CDR3, the DNA is TGTGCCAGCAACCTACAGGGTGGCTATGGCTACACCTTC.

This chain uses TRBV19 with TRBJ1-5; 8 bases match TRBD1. The length of the CDR3 is 16 residues. Germline CDR1 is LNHDA and CDR2 is SQIVND (reference sequence). V lost 2 bases and J lost 5; bases outside the gene matches: 8. The CDR3 here is CASSIIRQGADQPQHF. DNA for the CDR3: TGTGCCAGTAGTATAATACGGCAGGGGGCCGATCAGCCCCAGCATTTT.

J is TRBJ2-1 and V is TRBV19, with 9 bases that match TRBD2. Germline V CDR1 and CDR2: LNHDA, SQIVND (reference sequence). The J segment lost 7 bases and the V segment lost 5 bases, leaving 9 bases of the junction unmatched. The CDR3 is made up of 15 amino acids. CDR3 protein: CASSPPGGRGNEQFF. Here the CDR3 DNA reads TGTGCCAGTAGTCCCCCCGGCGGGAGGGGAAATGAGCAGTTCTTC.

V usage is TRBV5-1 and J usage is TRBJ2-5; 12 positions match TRBD2. The germline gives CDR1 SGHRS, CDR2 YFSETQ. J gave up 5 bases and V 5 bases, and 16 bases lay outside the gene matches. The CDR3 runs to 18 residues. The CDR3 loop reads CASSSGGDALAGGETQYF. The DNA for the CDR3 is TGCGCCAGCAGTTCAGGAGGGGACGCACTAGCGGGAGGTGAGACCCAGTACTTC.

The J gene is TRBJ1-6, the V gene TRBV5-1, with no clear D. V was pared by 0 bases and J by 5 bases, with 9 bases between. CDR1 and CDR2 from the germline V gene are SGHRS and YFSETQ. The CDR3 sequence is 15 residues long. Written as DNA, the CDR3 is TGCGCCAGCAGCTTGGGGGCAGCTAATAATTCACCCCTCCACTTT. It specifies CASSLGAANNSPLHF.

V is TRBV21-1 and J is TRBJ2-7; the D call TRBD2 from the table was never checked on the DNA. TRBV21-1 is an annotated pseudogene. This CDR3 has 16 amino acids. The DNA for the CDR3 is TGTGCCAGCAGCAATACCGGGACTAGCGGATTCTACGAGCAGTACTTC. Translating gives CASSNTGTSGFYEQYF.

As concerns this clone: The same CDR3 can be traced to other DNA sequences in this sample. The chain combines TRBV12-3 or TRBV12-4 with TRBJ1-1; 7 nucleotides agree with TRBD1. The trim removed 2 bases at V and 4 bases at J, leaving 1 base unmatched. This CDR3 region has 13 residues. CDR3 amino acids: CASSLSGGTEAFF. The CDR3 DNA reads TGTGCCAGCAGTTTATCAGGGGGCACTGAAGCTTTCTTT.

The J gene is TRBJ1-1, the V gene TRBV7-2, with 10 nucleotides matching TRBD1. CDR1 SGHTA and CDR2 FQGNSA come from the germline V gene. V was pared by 1 base and J by 11 bases, with 4 bases of the junction left unmatched. This CDR3 comprises 13 residues. CDR3 in DNA: TGTGCCAGCAGCTTAGGACAGGGGGCGGAGGCTTTCTTT. The encoded protein is CASSLGQGAEAFF.

V gene TRBV10-3 combines with J gene TRBJ1-3; TRBD1 is a possible D gene (6 bases). The CDR3 is 14 residues long. Germline V gives CDR1 ENHRY, CDR2 SYGVKD. Deletions cut 9 bases from V and 1 base from J, with 13 bases between. In DNA form, the CDR3 reads TGTGCCATAGGGATACAGGGATCTGGAAACACCATATATTTT. Protein product: CAIGIQGSGNTIYF.

The J gene is TRBJ1-5, the V gene TRBV28; possible D gene TRBD1, 5 bases. Germline CDR1 MDHEN, CDR2 SYDVKM. The CDR3 covers 15 residues. V was cut by 0 bases and J by 6 bases, with 12 bases left in between. The CDR3 protein is CASSLWGRVSQPQHF. CDR3 nucleotide sequence: TGTGCCAGCAGTTTATGGGGCAGGGTAAGTCAGCCCCAGCATTTT. Looking up the rest from reference TRBV28 and TRBJ1-5 gives the full variable domain: DVKVTQSSRYLVKRTGEKVFLECVQDMDHENMFWYRQDPGLGLRLIYFSYDVKMKEKGDIPEGYSVSREKKERFSLILESASTNQTSMYLCASSLWGRVSQPQHFGDGTRLSIL.

The chain has TRBV2 and TRBJ1-4; 7 bases map to TRBD1. Trimming at V came to 7 bases and at J to 7 bases, leaving 12 bases not matched to a gene. This CDR3 comprises 15 residues. The germline CDR1 and CDR2 sequences are SNHLY and FYNNEI. The CDR3 coding sequence is TGTGCCAGCAAAGATACAGGGGAAATTTCTGAAAAACTGTTTTTT. It translates to CASKDTGEISEKLFF. Drawing the rest from reference TRBV2 and TRBJ1-4, the complete variable domain is EPEVTQTPSHQVTQMGQEVILRCVPISNHLYFYWYRQILGQKVEFLVSFYNNEISEKSEIFDDQFSVERPDGSNFTLKIRSTKLEDSAMYFCASKDTGEISEKLFFGSGTQLSVL.

The chain combines TRBV7-2 with TRBJ1-2; 8 positions agree with TRBD1. The CDR3 spans 16 residues. Germline V lookup: CDR1 SGHTA, CDR2 FQGNSA. Losses at the gene ends were 1 base for V and 4 bases for J; bases not matched to a gene: 8. The CDR3 DNA sequence: TGTGCCAGCAGCTTAGAAACGGACAGGGTAGCCTATGGCTACACCTTC. It yields the protein CASSLETDRVAYGYTF.

The chain carries TRBV28 and TRBJ1-5; unclear D gene. The germline V gene has CDR1 MDHEN and CDR2 SYDVKM. The CDR3 is 15 amino acids. V was cut by 1 base and J by 3 bases, with 10 bases left in between. CDR3 sequence reads: CASSLSDSSNQPQHF. The DNA for the CDR3 is TGTGCCAGCAGTTTATCGGACTCATCCAATCAGCCCCAGCATTTT.

The V call is TRBV18, the J call TRBJ1-5; TRBD1 might be the D (5 bases). CDR1 and CDR2 (germline): KGHSH, LQKENI. Deletions cut 3 bases from V and 4 bases from J, with 13 bases between. The CDR3 is 15 residues long. The CDR3 sequence is CASSPTGGYNQPQHF. CDR3 DNA: TGTGCCAGCTCACCTACCGGGGGATATAATCAGCCCCAGCATTTT.

This clone was seen once. The chain carries TRBV10-3 and TRBJ2-7; tentatively, D is TRBD1 (5 bases). V was shortened by 2 bases and J by 2 bases, with 13 bases between the two germline ends. Germline CDR1 reads ENHRY; CDR2 reads SYGVKD. The CDR3 is made up of 15 amino acids. The CDR3 coding sequence is TGTGCCATCAGTGAGACAGGCCTACCTACCTACGAGCAGTACTTC. Its translation: CAISETGLPTYEQYF.

The V and J genes are TRBV27 and TRBJ1-1; no clear D gene. In germline, CDR1 is MNHEY, CDR2 SMNVEV (reference sequence). Trimming took off 0 bases at V and 0 bases at J, with 8 bases between the two ends. The length of the CDR3 is 15 residues. This CDR3 is CASSLSPVMNTEAFF. CDR3 DNA: TGTGCCAGCAGTTTATCTCCAGTTATGAACACTGAAGCTTTCTTT.

The chain combines TRBV6-6 with TRBJ2-7; TRBD1 matches at 9 bases. Trimming took 2 bases from V and 6 from J; bases not matched to a gene: 5. Germline CDR1 MNHNY, CDR2 SVGAGI (reference sequence). The CDR3 totals 14 residues. The CDR3 sequence is CASSYRQQGAEQYF. As DNA, the CDR3 is TGTGCCAGCAGTTACAGGCAACAGGGGGCCGAGCAGTACTTC.

This chain connects TRBV29-1 to TRBJ2-2; D may be TRBD2 (6 bases). CDR1 SQVTM and CDR2 ANQGSEA come from the germline V gene. The CDR3 consists of 13 residues. Trimming cost V 4 bases and J 4 bases, with 10 bases left between them. The CDR3 DNA follows: TGCAGCGTTGCCGGGAGTGTCACCGGGGAGCTGTTTTTT. Protein sequence: CSVAGSVTGELFF.

The genes are TRBV3-1 (or the pseudogene TRBV3-2) and TRBJ1-2; tentative D call: TRBD1 (5 bases). Looked up from germline, CDR1 is LGHDT and CDR2 is YNNKEL (reference sequence). The CDR3 covers 13 residues. V was shortened by 5 bases and J by 7 bases, with 14 bases between the two germline ends. This chain's CDR3 is CASSVAGQGGYTF. DNA of the CDR3: TGTGCCAGCAGCGTCGCGGGGCAGGGTGGCTACACCTTC.

This chain connects TRBV6-1 to TRBJ1-1; unclear D gene. The germline gives CDR1 MNHNS, CDR2 SASEGT. Trimming took 3 bases from V and 0 from J, leaving 8 bases between them. The CDR3 is 14 residues long. The CDR3 here is CASSDRSLNTEAFF. CDR3 bases: TGTGCCAGCAGTGATCGGTCCCTGAACACTGAAGCTTTCTTT.